A single sample gave rise to the 20 T cell receptor beta chains below, sequenced in a study of CD8 T cells in ankylosing spondylitis. TCRdb analysed the 5' RACE reads with MiXCR anew, one entry per CDR3 protein. The table lists 200,000 or so distinct CDR3 sequences, over 10% of them singletons. Material: blood, either unsorted or a sorted T cell fraction (not recorded which). The source of these receptors is a female donor with ankylosing spondylitis or in good health (not recorded which).

The chain has TRBV28 and TRBJ2-3; tentatively, D is TRBD2 (6 bases). This CDR3 contains 14 residues. V shed 7 bases and J shed 4 bases, with 15 bases lying between them. Per germline, CDR1 MDHEN and CDR2 SYDVKM. The CDR3 loop is CASTSGGVADTQYF. The CDR3 nucleotides are TGTGCCAGCACCTCAGGAGGGGTGGCAGATACGCAGTATTTT.

This sequence joins TRBV14 and TRBJ1-2; D uncertain. Trimming shortened V by 3 bases and J by 2 bases, and 7 bases separated the two germline ends. Germline assignment: CDR1 SGHDN and CDR2 FVKESK. The CDR3 extends over 13 amino acids. CDR3: CASSHLQNYGYTF. The CDR3 coding sequence is TGTGCCAGCAGCCATTTACAAAACTATGGCTACACCTTC.

There are many counts of this clonotype. The chain carries TRBV20-1 and TRBJ2-7, with TRBD1 matching 10 bases. CDR3 length: 15 residues. The junction had 7 bases not matched to a gene; V was cut back by 1 base and J by 4 bases. Per the germline V gene, CDR1 is DFQATT and CDR2 is SNEGSKA (reference sequence). The CDR3 protein is CSARGGTGEFYEQYF. The CDR3 DNA follows: TGCAGTGCTAGAGGCGGGACAGGGGAGTTTTACGAGCAGTACTTC.

V is TRBV2 and J is TRBJ2-3; D is undetermined. Germline V gives CDR1 SNHLY, CDR2 FYNNEI. The V and J ends lost 7 bases and 2 bases respectively, with 13 bases between them. This CDR3 spans 14 amino acids. CDR3 sequence reads: CASKESLLTDTQYF. The CDR3 DNA reads as TGTGCCAGCAAGGAGTCTCTACTCACAGATACGCAGTATTTT.

V usage is TRBV20-1 and J usage is TRBJ2-1; 7 nucleotides align to TRBD2. The length of the CDR3 is 13 residues. CDR1 and CDR2 from the germline V gene are DFQATT and SNEGSKA (reference sequence). Trimming at V came to 5 bases and at J to 5 bases, leaving 6 bases not matched to a gene. The CDR3 sequence is CSARTRTNNEQFF. The CDR3 bases are TGCAGTGCTCGGACTAGGACGAACAATGAGCAGTTCTTC.

This clonotype showed up many times. The V gene is TRBV4-3, the J gene TRBJ1-2, with D possibly TRBD1 on 5 matching bases. The V end lost 0 bases, the J end lost 3 bases, and 11 bases lay between the germline ends. Germline V gene sequence: CDR1 LGHNA, CDR2 YSLEER. The CDR3 is made up of 15 amino acids. The CDR3, as DNA: TGCGCCAGCAGCCAAGATCGGGGGACCGACTATGGCTACACCTTC. This sequence encodes CASSQDRGTDYGYTF.

The gene calls are TRBV20-1 and TRBJ2-7; a possible D gene is TRBD2 (5 bases). The CDR3 loop spans 12 amino acids. Germline CDR1 is DFQATT and CDR2 is SNEGSKA (reference sequence). Between the trimmed V and J ends, which lost 3 bases and 3 bases, there was a span of 9 bases. This chain's CDR3 is CSASPRDYEQYF. CDR3 DNA: TGCAGTGCTAGCCCCCGGGACTACGAGCAGTACTTC.

As concerns this clonotype: This may come from a read error, since a much larger clone is one base off. This rearrangement joins TRBV18 to TRBJ2-1; 9 bases are a match to TRBD2. The CDR3 is made up of 14 amino acids. Germline CDR1 KGHSH, CDR2 LQKENI. The CDR3 sequence is CTSSPRTSDLRKFF. The CDR3 DNA is TGTACCAGCTCACCGCGGACTAGCGACCTAAGGAAGTTCTTC. Looking up the rest from reference TRBV18 and TRBJ2-1 gives the full variable domain: NAGVMQNPRHLVRRRGQEARLRCSPMKGHSHVYWYRQLPEEGLKFMVYLQKENIIDESGMPKERFSAEFPKEGPSILRIQQVVRGDSAAYFCTSSPRTSDLRKFFGPGTRLTVL.

This clonotype was found a few times. This rearrangement joins TRBV7-9 to TRBJ2-7; 7 nucleotides line up with TRBD2. V was clipped by 5 bases and J by 0 bases; unmatched bases: 7. This CDR3 has 15 amino acids. Germline lookup yields CDR1 SEHNR and CDR2 FQNEAQ (reference sequence). The CDR3 is CASSVPSGGSYEQYF. Here the CDR3 DNA reads TGTGCCAGCAGCGTCCCCTCGGGGGGCTCCTACGAGCAGTACTTC.

The chain carries TRBV5-8 and TRBJ2-1, with 8 bases matching TRBD1. After removal of 4 bases from V and 12 bases from J, the junction contained 18 bases not matched to a gene. The CDR3 is made up of 16 amino acids. Per germline, CDR1 SGHTS and CDR2 YDEGEE. CDR3 bases: TGTGCCAGCAGCATACGCCGGGACAGGCTGTTAATCGTGCAGTTCTTC. This gives the protein CASSIRRDRLLIVQFF.

This clonotype has more than one count but fewer than ten. V and J are TRBV5-6 and TRBJ2-5; tentative D call: TRBD2 (5 bases). This CDR3 contains 21 residues. The germline gives CDR1 SGHDT, CDR2 YYEEEE. V was trimmed by 4 bases and J by 5 bases, leaving 36 bases between them. Here the CDR3 reads CASSLDRATKINFGIKETQYF. DNA for the CDR3: TGTGCCAGCAGCCTCGACCGGGCCACCAAGATCAATTTCGGGATCAAGGAGACCCAGTACTTC.

This clonotype was recorded at least ten times. This chain links TRBV5-1 with TRBJ2-2; a weak D match, TRBD2 (5 bases). The CDR3 is made up of 14 amino acids. V gave up 0 bases and J gave up 6 bases, with 9 bases separating them. The V gene's germline CDR1 is SGHRS and CDR2 YFSETQ. This CDR3 reads CASSLERVPGELFF. CDR3 bases: TGCGCCAGCAGCTTGGAGAGGGTCCCCGGGGAGCTGTTTTTT.

The sample holds a few counts of this clonotype. The V and J genes are TRBV12-3 or TRBV12-4 and TRBJ2-7; D possibly corresponds to TRBD1 (6 bases). Trimming shortened V by 6 bases and J by 3 bases, and 9 bases separated the two germline ends. The CDR3 runs 12 residues. The CDR3 DNA is TGTGCCAGCAGATCGGACAGCTACGAGCAGTACTTC. Its translation: CASRSDSYEQYF.

The table lists this clonotype with many counts. DNA for the CDR3: TGTGCCAGCAGTTTTTGGGGCGATGGCTACACCTTC. Translated, it gives CASSFWGDGYTF. This chain joins TRBV28 and TRBJ1-2; possibly TRBD1 for D (5 bases). Looked up from germline, CDR1 is MDHEN and CDR2 is SYDVKM. The CDR3 runs 12 residues. V lost 3 bases and J 6 bases, leaving 8 bases between the germline ends.

On this clonotype itself: It may be a read error: a sequence one base away is much more abundant. The chain uses TRBV11-2 and TRBJ2-3, with D perhaps matching TRBD1 or TRBD2 (5 bases each). Germline loops: CDR1 SGHAT, CDR2 FQNNGV. CDR3 length: 14 residues. CDR3 in amino acids: CASSPGPKTATQYF. The CDR3 DNA is TGTGCCAGCAGCCCGGGACCGAAGACAGCTACGCAGTATTTT.

This clonotype was observed at least ten times. V is TRBV6-5 and J is TRBJ1-2, with TRBD1 as a possible D gene (6 bases). This CDR3 spans 14 amino acids. CDR1 MNHEY and CDR2 SVGAGI come from the germline V gene. V was trimmed by 2 bases and J by 7 bases, leaving 14 bases between them. CDR3 in amino acids: CASSYQGPGVGYTF. The CDR3 DNA reads as TGTGCCAGCAGTTACCAGGGGCCAGGGGTTGGCTACACCTTC.

This clonotype was seen ten or more times. The chain links TRBV5-1 to TRBJ1-5, with D possibly matching TRBD1 (5 bases). The germline CDR1 and CDR2 sequences are SGHRS and YFSETQ. V was shortened by 4 bases and J by 6 bases, with 17 bases between the two germline ends. The CDR3 is 15 residues long. The chain's CDR3 is CASSPLSGSGQPQHF. CDR3 nucleotide sequence: TGCGCCAGCAGCCCCCTCTCAGGGTCGGGTCAGCCCCAGCATTTT.

The sample holds a few counts of this clonotype. The gene calls are TRBV11-2 and TRBJ2-2; 13 positions match TRBD2. Germline CDR1 SGHAT, CDR2 FQNNGV. J lost 2 bases, V lost 2 bases, and 5 bases had no gene match. The CDR3 is made up of 18 amino acids. The CDR3 DNA sequence: TGTGCCAGCAGCTTAAGGGGACTAGCGGGATTCAACACCGGGGAGCTGTTTTTT. This sequence encodes CASSLRGLAGFNTGELFF.

This clonotype came up once. The chain uses TRBV3-1 and TRBJ2-4; 7 positions match TRBD2. V was pared by 1 base and J by 0 bases, with 9 bases of the junction left unmatched. The CDR3 consists of 18 residues. Germline CDR1 reads LGHDT; CDR2 reads YNNKEL (reference sequence). CDR3 nucleotides: TGTGCCAGCAGCCAAGGGTATAGGCTAGCGGTAGCCAAAAACATTCAGTACTTC. Translated: CASSQGYRLAVAKNIQYF.

This clonotype was picked up a small number of times. The V and J genes are TRBV10-3 and TRBJ2-1; D not certain. CDR3 length: 13 residues. Germline V gene sequence: CDR1 ENHRY, CDR2 SYGVKD. V lost 10 bases and J lost 10, with 20 bases in between. The CDR3: CATHQTLMEEQFF. The CDR3 nucleotides read TGTGCCACCCATCAAACACTGATGGAAGAGCAGTTCTTC.